This T cell receptor (beta chain) was obtained from a study of shared clonotypes between healthy human individuals. The protocol was immunoSEQ multiplex PCR, while the TCRdb copy is restricted to in-frame clones and leaves out a portion. The sample has about 2 million clones; roughly 94% are singletons. CDR3 length: 10 amino acids. V lost 5 bases and J lost 9, with 8 bases in between. The germline gives CDR1 DFQATT, CDR2 SNEGSKA (reference sequence). The sequence was collected from a man between 18 and 29 years old in good health. The sequenced material came from naive CD4+ T cells sorted from blood. Subset indicated: CD45RA+ positively selected. This sequence joins TRBV20-1 and TRBJ1-5; no firm D call. The CDR3 sequence: CSAGMGPQHF. CDR3 nucleotides: TGCAGTGCTGGGATGGGGCCCCAGCATTTT.